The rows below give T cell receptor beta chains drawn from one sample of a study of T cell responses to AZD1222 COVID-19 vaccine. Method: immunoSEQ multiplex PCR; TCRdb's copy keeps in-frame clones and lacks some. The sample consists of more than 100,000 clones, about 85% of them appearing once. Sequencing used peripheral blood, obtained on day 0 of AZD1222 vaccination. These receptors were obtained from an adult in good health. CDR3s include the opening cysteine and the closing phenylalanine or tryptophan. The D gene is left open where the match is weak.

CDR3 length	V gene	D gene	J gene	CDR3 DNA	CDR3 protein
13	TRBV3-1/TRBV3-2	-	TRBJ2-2	TGTGCCAGCAGCCTCAGAGGGACCGGGGAGCTGTTTTTT	CASSLRGTGELFF
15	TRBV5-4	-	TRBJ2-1	TGTGCCAGCAGCTCAGGGGCGCTCTCCTACAATGAGCAGTTCTTC	CASSSGALSYNEQFF
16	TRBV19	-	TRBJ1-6	TGTGCCAGTAGTATAGATAGGAGTCTAACGGCTACACCCCTCCACTTT	CASSIDRSLTATPLHF
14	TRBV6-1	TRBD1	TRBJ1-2	TGTGCCAGCAGTGAAGCGACAGGGGGTTATGGCTACACCTTC	CASSEATGGYGYTF
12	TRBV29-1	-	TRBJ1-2	TGCAGCGTTCTGGACAGACCCTATGGCTACACCTTC	CSVLDRPYGYTF
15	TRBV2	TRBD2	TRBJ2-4	TGTGCCAGCAGCATTAGCGGGGGATCGGGAAACATTCAGTACTTC	CASSISGGSGNIQYF
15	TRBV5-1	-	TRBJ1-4	TGCGCCAGCAGCTTGGGGACAGAGAACTCGAAAAAACTGTTTTTT	CASSLGTENSKKLFF
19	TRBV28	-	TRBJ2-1	TGTGCCAGCAGTTTTACCTCCCTAAGGGCTGCTCGGTGGGACAATGAGCAGTTCTTC	CASSFTSLRAARWDNEQFF
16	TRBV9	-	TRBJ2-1	TGTGCCAGCAGCCCCGTTCAGGGTCTTCCCTACAATGAGCAGTTCTTC	CASSPVQGLPYNEQFF
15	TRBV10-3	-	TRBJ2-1	TGTGCCATCCGAACCTTCACGCAGGGCAGGCATGAGCAGTTCTTC	CAIRTFTQGRHEQFF
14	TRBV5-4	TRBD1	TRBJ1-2	TGTGCCAGCAGCTTCAGGGACAGGCGGTATGGCTACACCTTC	CASSFRDRRYGYTF
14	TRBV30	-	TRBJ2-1	TGTGCCTGGAGTCGAGCGGTCGTAGGGAATGAGCAGTTCTTC	CAWSRAVVGNEQFF
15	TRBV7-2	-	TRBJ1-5	TGTGCCAGCAGCTTAGCGGTGGGAATCAATCAGCCCCAGCATTTT	CASSLAVGINQPQHF
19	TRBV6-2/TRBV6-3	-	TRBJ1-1	TGTGCCAGCAGTTACTCGATTGGCGTTACGAGGGGCATGAACACTGAAGCTTTCTTT	CASSYSIGVTRGMNTEAFF
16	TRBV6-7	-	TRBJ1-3	TGTGCCAGCAGTTATGACCGGGACAACTCTGGAAACACCATATATTTT	CASSYDRDNSGNTIYF
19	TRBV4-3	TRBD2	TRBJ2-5	TGCGCCAGCAGCCAAGATGTTCCAGGTGGCGGGGGGGCCCGGGCGACCCAGTACTTC	CASSQDVPGGGGARATQYF
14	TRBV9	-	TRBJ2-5	TGTGCCAGCAGCGTAGATCGAGCTAGAGAGACCCAGTACTTC	CASSVDRARETQYF
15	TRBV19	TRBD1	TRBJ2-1	TGTGCCAGTAGTATCCGGACAGGGGACTACAATGAGCAGTTCTTC	CASSIRTGDYNEQFF
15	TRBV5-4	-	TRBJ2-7	TGTGCCAGCAGCTTGCTTCCGGACCGAAATTACGAGCAGTACTTC	CASSLLPDRNYEQYF